A selection of T cell receptor beta chains follows, all from one sample in a study of T cell responses to AZD1222 COVID-19 vaccine. Only in-frame clones appear in the TCRdb table, and some are missing; sequencing was by immunoSEQ multiplex PCR. The sample has roughly 180,000 clones, around 90% seen once; the top ten hold approximately 2%. The sample consisted of peripheral blood, taken on day 0 of AZD1222 vaccination. These receptors were taken from an adult in good health. Each CDR3 is given with its conserved first and last residue. Each record gives: D gene, V gene, clone size, J gene, CDR3 protein, CDR3 DNA. A D gene is named only where the DNA matches it firmly. Rows give clone size only sometimes, using once, few, many, or a class for an expanded clone.

D gene: TRBD1
V gene: TRBV9
clone size: -
J gene: TRBJ2-7
CDR3 protein: CASSARSRQGFDEQYF
CDR3 DNA: TGTGCCAGCAGCGCGAGGAGTCGACAGGGTTTCGACGAGCAGTACTTC

D gene: -
V gene: TRBV15
clone size: -
J gene: TRBJ1-4
CDR3 protein: CATSRDARGLSNEKLFF
CDR3 DNA: TGTGCCACCAGCAGGGACGCTCGGGGGCTCTCTAATGAAAAACTGTTTTTT

D gene: TRBD1
V gene: TRBV11-2
clone size: few
J gene: TRBJ2-7
CDR3 protein: CASSLWTGPYEQYF
CDR3 DNA: TGTGCCAGCAGCCTATGGACAGGCCCCTACGAGCAGTACTTC

D gene: TRBD2
V gene: TRBV6-2/TRBV6-3
clone size: once
J gene: TRBJ2-7
CDR3 protein: CASSYSSLAGAYEQYF
CDR3 DNA: TGTGCCAGCAGTTACTCCTCTCTAGCGGGAGCTTACGAGCAGTACTTC

D gene: -
V gene: TRBV7-3
clone size: -
J gene: TRBJ2-6
CDR3 protein: CASSAYTGANVLTF
CDR3 DNA: TGTGCCAGCAGCGCCTATACTGGGGCCAACGTCCTGACTTTC

D gene: TRBD1
V gene: TRBV7-3
clone size: -
J gene: TRBJ1-2
CDR3 protein: CASSSLTGAGGYTF
CDR3 DNA: TGTGCCAGCAGCTCCCTGACAGGGGCTGGTGGCTACACCTTC

D gene: TRBD2
V gene: TRBV5-5
clone size: -
J gene: TRBJ2-7
CDR3 protein: CASSLEWASGTYEQYF
CDR3 DNA: TGTGCCAGCAGCTTGGAATGGGCTAGCGGAACCTACGAGCAGTACTTC

D gene: -
V gene: TRBV18
clone size: -
J gene: TRBJ1-1
CDR3 protein: CASSRNVGGMNTEAFF
CDR3 DNA: TGTGCCAGCTCACGAAACGTTGGCGGAATGAACACTGAAGCTTTCTTT

D gene: -
V gene: TRBV28
clone size: -
J gene: TRBJ1-1
CDR3 protein: CASTSDTEAFF
CDR3 DNA: TGTGCCAGCACATCAGACACTGAAGCTTTCTTT

D gene: TRBD1
V gene: TRBV13
clone size: once
J gene: TRBJ1-3
CDR3 protein: CASSPGTVSGNTIYF
CDR3 DNA: TGTGCCAGCAGCCCCGGGACAGTATCTGGAAACACCATATATTTT

D gene: -
V gene: TRBV18
clone size: -
J gene: TRBJ1-1
CDR3 protein: CASSPRPARGLNTEAFF
CDR3 DNA: TGTGCCAGCTCACCACGTCCCGCCAGGGGCTTGAACACTGAAGCTTTCTTT

D gene: -
V gene: TRBV20-1
clone size: -
J gene: TRBJ1-3
CDR3 protein: CSATQPGTIYF
CDR3 DNA: TGCAGTGCTACCCAACCGGGGACCATATATTTT

D gene: -
V gene: TRBV2
clone size: -
J gene: TRBJ1-2
CDR3 protein: CASTSHQGGYTF
CDR3 DNA: TGTGCCAGCACTTCTCATCAGGGTGGCTACACCTTC

D gene: TRBD1
V gene: TRBV25-1
clone size: -
J gene: TRBJ2-5
CDR3 protein: CASSEYRGEVQETQYF
CDR3 DNA: TGTGCCAGCAGTGAGTACAGGGGGGAGGTACAAGAGACCCAGTACTTC

D gene: -
V gene: TRBV9
clone size: -
J gene: TRBJ1-1
CDR3 protein: CASSPLREAFF
CDR3 DNA: TGTGCCAGCAGCCCTTTACGCGAAGCTTTCTTT

D gene: -
V gene: TRBV5-1
clone size: -
J gene: TRBJ2-7
CDR3 protein: CASSLWQNTYEQYF
CDR3 DNA: TGCGCCAGCAGCTTGTGGCAGAACACCTACGAGCAGTACTTC

D gene: -
V gene: TRBV10-3
clone size: -
J gene: TRBJ1-3
CDR3 protein: CAISELLSGNTIYF
CDR3 DNA: TGTGCCATCAGTGAGTTGCTCTCTGGAAACACCATATATTTT

D gene: -
V gene: TRBV19
clone size: -
J gene: TRBJ1-5
CDR3 protein: CASSTVVNQPQHF
CDR3 DNA: TGTGCCAGTAGTACCGTCGTAAATCAGCCCCAGCATTTT

D gene: -
V gene: TRBV6-6
clone size: few
J gene: TRBJ2-2
CDR3 protein: CASLGFGELFF
CDR3 DNA: TGTGCCAGCCTAGGATTCGGGGAGCTGTTTTTT

D gene: TRBD1
V gene: TRBV6-2/TRBV6-3
clone size: -
J gene: TRBJ2-7
CDR3 protein: CASSYWDRSSYEQYF
CDR3 DNA: TGTGCCAGCAGTTACTGGGACAGGAGCTCCTACGAGCAGTACTTC